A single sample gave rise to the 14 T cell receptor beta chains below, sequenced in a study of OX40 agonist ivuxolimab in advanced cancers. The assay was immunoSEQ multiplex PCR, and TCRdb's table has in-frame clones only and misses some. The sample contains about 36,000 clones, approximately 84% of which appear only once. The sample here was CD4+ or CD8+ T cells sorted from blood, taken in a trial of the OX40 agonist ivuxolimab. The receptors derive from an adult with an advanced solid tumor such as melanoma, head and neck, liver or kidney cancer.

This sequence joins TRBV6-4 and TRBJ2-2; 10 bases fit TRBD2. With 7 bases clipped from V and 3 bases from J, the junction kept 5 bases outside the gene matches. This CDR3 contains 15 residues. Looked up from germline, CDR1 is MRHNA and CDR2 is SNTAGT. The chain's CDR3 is CASKPGTSDTGELFF. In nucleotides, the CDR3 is TGTGCCAGCAAGCCCGGGACTAGCGACACCGGGGAGCTGTTTTTT.

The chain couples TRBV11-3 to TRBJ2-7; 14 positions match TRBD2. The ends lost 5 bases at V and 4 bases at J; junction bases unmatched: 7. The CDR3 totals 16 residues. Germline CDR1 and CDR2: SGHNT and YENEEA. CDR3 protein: CASSDGTSGRRYEQYF. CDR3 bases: TGTGCCAGCAGCGACGGGACTAGCGGGAGAAGGTACGAGCAGTACTTC.

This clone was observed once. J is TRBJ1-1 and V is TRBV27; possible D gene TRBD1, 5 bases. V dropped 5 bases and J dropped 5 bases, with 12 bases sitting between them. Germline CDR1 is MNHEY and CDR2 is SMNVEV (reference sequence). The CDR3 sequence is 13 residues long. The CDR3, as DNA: TGTGCCAGCAGTCTCCTCGGGGGGACTGAAGCTTTCTTT. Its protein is CASSLLGGTEAFF.

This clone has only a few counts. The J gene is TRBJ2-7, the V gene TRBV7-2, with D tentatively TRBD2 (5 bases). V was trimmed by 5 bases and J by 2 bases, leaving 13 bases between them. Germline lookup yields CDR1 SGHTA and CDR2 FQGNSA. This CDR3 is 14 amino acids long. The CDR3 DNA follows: TGTGCCAGCAGCCTTTACGGGGTCGCCTACGAGCAGTACTTC. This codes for CASSLYGVAYEQYF.

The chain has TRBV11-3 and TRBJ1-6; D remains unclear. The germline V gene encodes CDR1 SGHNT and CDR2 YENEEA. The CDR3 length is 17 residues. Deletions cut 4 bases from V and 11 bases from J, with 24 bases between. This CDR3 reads CASSSHAPSGARTPLHF. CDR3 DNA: TGTGCCAGCAGCTCCCACGCCCCCTCGGGAGCCCGAACACCCCTCCACTTT.

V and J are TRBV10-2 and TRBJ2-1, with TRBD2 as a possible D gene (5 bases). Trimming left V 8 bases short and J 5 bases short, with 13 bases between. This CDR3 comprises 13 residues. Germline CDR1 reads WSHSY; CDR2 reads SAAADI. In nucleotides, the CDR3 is TGCGCCAGCGAGGGCCGACCCCACAATGAGCAGTTCTTC. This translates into CASEGRPHNEQFF.

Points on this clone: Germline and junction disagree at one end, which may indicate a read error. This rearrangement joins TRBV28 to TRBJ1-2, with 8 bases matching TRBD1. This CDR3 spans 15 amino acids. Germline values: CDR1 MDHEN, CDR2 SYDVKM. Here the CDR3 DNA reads TGTGTCAGCAGTCCCCTCGGACAGGGTGACTATGGCTACACCTTC. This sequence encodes CVSSPLGQGDYGYTF.

Here the CDR3 reads CASSMTGANTEAFF. CDR3 nucleotides: TGTGCCAGTAGTATGACAGGGGCGAACACTGAAGCTTTCTTT. The chain is built from TRBV19 and TRBJ1-1, with 8 bases matching TRBD1. Per the germline V gene, CDR1 is LNHDA and CDR2 is SQIVND (reference sequence). CDR3 size: 14 residues. V shed 3 bases and J 1 base; nucleotides not matched to a gene: 1.

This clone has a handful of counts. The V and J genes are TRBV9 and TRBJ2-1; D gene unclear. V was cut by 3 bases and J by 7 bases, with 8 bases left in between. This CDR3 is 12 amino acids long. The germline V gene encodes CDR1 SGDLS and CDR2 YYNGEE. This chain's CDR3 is CASSATLNEQFF. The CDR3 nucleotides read TGTGCCAGCAGCGCCACCCTGAATGAGCAGTTCTTC.

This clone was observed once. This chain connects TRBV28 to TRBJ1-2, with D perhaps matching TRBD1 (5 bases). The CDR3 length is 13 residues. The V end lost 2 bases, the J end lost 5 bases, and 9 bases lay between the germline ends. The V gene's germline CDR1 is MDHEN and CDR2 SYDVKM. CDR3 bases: TGTGCCAGCAGTTTAGGGGACGGGTATGGCTACACCTTC. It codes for CASSLGDGYGYTF.

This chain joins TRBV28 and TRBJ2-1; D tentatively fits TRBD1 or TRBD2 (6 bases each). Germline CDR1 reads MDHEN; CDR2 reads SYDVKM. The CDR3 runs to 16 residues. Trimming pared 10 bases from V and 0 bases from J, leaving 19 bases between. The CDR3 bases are TGTGCCATTGGGGGCCCGGGGGCTAACTCCTACAATGAGCAGTTCTTC. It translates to CAIGGPGANSYNEQFF.

The CDR3: CASSHLGYSNTGELFF. CDR3 DNA sequence: TGCGCCAGCAGCCACCTGGGCTATTCGAACACCGGGGAGCTGTTTTTT. The V call is TRBV4-1, the J call TRBJ2-2; D call uncertain. This CDR3 comprises 16 residues. Germline V lookup: CDR1 MGHRA, CDR2 YSYEKL. V was pared by 3 bases and J by 0 bases, with 11 bases between.

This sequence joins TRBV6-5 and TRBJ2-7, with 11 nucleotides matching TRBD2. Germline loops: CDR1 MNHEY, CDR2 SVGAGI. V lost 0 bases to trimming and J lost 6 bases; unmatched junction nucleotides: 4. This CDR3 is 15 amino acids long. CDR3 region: CASSYSGSGGGEQYF. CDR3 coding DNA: TGTGCCAGCAGTTACTCGGGTAGCGGGGGGGGCGAGCAGTACTTC.

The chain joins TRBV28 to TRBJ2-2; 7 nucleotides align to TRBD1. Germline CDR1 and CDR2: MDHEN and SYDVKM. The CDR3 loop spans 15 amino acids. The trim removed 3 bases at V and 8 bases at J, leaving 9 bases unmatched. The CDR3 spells CASSFRTGPTGELFF. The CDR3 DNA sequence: TGTGCCAGCAGTTTTCGGACAGGCCCTACGGGGGAGCTGTTTTTT.